The present entry profiles one T cell receptor beta chain with its context. This sample is part of a study of blood T cell repertoires in COVID-19. Turning to the study itself: COVID-19 samples collected from the United States, Italy and Spain covered acute and convalescent phases. T cells, B-cell-depleted T cells, or PBMCs provided the cDNA or gDNA that served as material.

In the source study's methods: Amplification of reference gene primers was used by the study to estimate nucleated cell counts. TCRdb keeps only in-frame clones here, not all; method: immunoSEQ multiplex PCR. That table is the source of V, J and clone size, and D and trimming were worked out from the DNA. The table shows around 99,000 clones, with about 80% occurring only once. The receptor comes from a woman aged 45 to 65 with acute or convalescent COVID-19. The source material was peripheral blood.

The DNA for the CDR3 is TGTGCCAGCAGCTTCCTAGGACAGGGGAACACTGAAGCTTTCTTT. Its protein product is CASSFLGQGNTEAFF. The chain recombines TRBV5-6 with TRBJ1-1; 8 bases agree with TRBD1. CDR1 is SGHDT and CDR2 is YYEEEE in the germline V gene. The CDR3 is made up of 15 amino acids. V shed 2 bases, J shed 1 base, and the junction held 4 bases outside the gene matches.